This T cell receptor beta chain was profiled in a study of blood T cell repertoires in COVID-19. Study information: The samples span acute and convalescent COVID-19 from the United States, Italy and Spain. The cDNA or gDNA used as material had been derived from T cells, B-cell-depleted T cells, or PBMCs.

CDR3 length equals 13 residues. V lost 2 bases and J lost 7, with 10 bases in between. Germline assignment: CDR1 SGHRS and CDR2 YFSETQ. Authors' data handling: Scientists estimated how many nucleated cells there were by amplifying reference gene primers. Sequencing was performed with immunoSEQ multiplex PCR; in TCRdb, only in-frame clones are kept and a portion is missing. The DNA gave D and trimming, while V, J and clone size come from that table. This table has roughly 200,000 clones, 75% to 90% appearing once. This clone is termed medium-sized. Sequenced input: peripheral blood. This clonotype was sampled from a man aged 35-49 years with acute or convalescent COVID-19. The chain carries TRBV5-1 and TRBJ2-1; no definite D call. This CDR3 is CASSFISRNEQFF. As DNA, the CDR3 is TGCGCCAGCAGCTTTATATCGAGGAATGAGCAGTTCTTC.